Reported below is one T cell receptor beta chain. Its antigen specificity is not known. Per-base qualities were not stored, and no clone one base away is much larger. The source of the sample is a study of T cell repertoires in cytomegalovirus infection (dated by TCRdb to about 2019). Study-wide context: The peptide stimulations were aimed at well-studied HLA-B-restricted epitopes as well as recently identified HLA-C-restricted CMV epitopes, whose presentation resists viral immunomodulation. Because public TCR beta signatures pointed to carriage of CMV infection together with the matching HLA type, the HLA type of each donor mattered for the analysis.

The treatment or condition label, as the study defines it: in vitro stimulation with specific CMV peptide epitopes to enrich CMV-specific T cells. The sequencer was an Illumina HiSeq 1500. Using fastp trimming at Q25 and MiXCR clonotype assembly, TCRdb reanalyzed the public sequencing data and kept in-frame beta chains. Each CDR3 protein gets just one entry, which takes the most common genes and DNA from the rows behind it. The sample table shows 570,000 or so distinct CDR3 sequences, and 35% to 50% are seen once. The ten top clones hold 48% of the sample. The full study reports these points: Carriers of CMV infection plus the relevant HLA type were discriminated by the cumulative frequency of public TCR beta family members in the study cohort and in an independent approximately 400-donor cohort. The ex vivo response was dominated by HLA-C-restricted CMV-specific TCR beta clonotypes, which also provided the single most frequent clonotype in two of eight donors.

Inclusive of the bounding cysteine and phenylalanine, the CDR3 is 13 residues long. Just CDR3 DNA is preserved here, 39 bases in frame from base 1. The germline V gene sets CDR1 to SGHTA and CDR2 to FQGNSA. Trimming at the junction amounts to 11 bases on V and 0 bases on J, and the germline ends lie 13 bases apart. The TCR comes from a human donor in good health (CMV status not recorded). Some clones in this sample may be carry-over from other donors' samples. The chain uses TRBV7-2 and TRBJ1-1, with the D segment identity uncertain. Source: cultured PBMCs, taken from culture after CMV antigen stimulation. The encoded CDR3 is CASMGDLNTEAFF. The DNA sequence is as follows: TGTGCCTCAATGGGCGATTTGAACACTGAAGCTTTCTTT.